Below are 11 T cell receptor beta chains sequenced from a single sample in a study of tumor-infiltrating lymphocytes in primary liver carcinoma. Co-extraction of RNA and DNA was performed on roughly 17-32 mg of unsorted bulk tissue. TCR beta cDNA came from about 0.45 ug total RNA, primed with a constant-region primer. The TCR beta library was amplified through three nested multiplex PCR rounds in a modified ARM-PCR procedure. Each of the first two PCR rounds ran approximately 11 cycles with TRBV1-TRBV30 forward and C-beta reverse primers. Each CDR3 protein gets one entry after TCRdb re-called the multiplex PCR reads with MiXCR. The sample contains 95,000 to 100,000 distinct CDR3 sequences, about 63% of which appear only once. The sequencing input was liver tumor tissue from sampling region 2. As for subset: tumor region T2, inferior pole. All receptors come from a woman aged 55-70 years with primary liver carcinoma and hepatitis B virus infection.

Regarding this clonotype: The junction departs from germline at one end; a sequencing error may be responsible. This chain links TRBV20-1 with TRBJ1-2; possibly TRBD1 for D (6 bases). The CDR3 covers 12 residues. Germline CDR1 reads DFQATT; CDR2 reads SNEGSKA (reference sequence). The CDR3 protein is CSATSGGDGYTF. As DNA, the CDR3 is TGCAGTGCTACCTCGGGGGGCGATGGCTATACCTTC.

This clonotype was detected only once. Sequence at one end of the junction differs from germline and may be a read error. The chain carries TRBV5-6 and TRBJ2-2; TRBD2 matches 8 bases. The CDR3 consists of 16 residues. Germline V gives CDR1 SGHDT, CDR2 YYEEEE. This CDR3 is CANSSSGTRDTGELFF. The CDR3 coding sequence is TGTGCCAACAGCTCCTCAGGGACTAGAGATACCGGGGAGCTGTTTTTT.

There are many counts of this clonotype. The chain recombines TRBV14 with TRBJ2-3; TRBD2 agrees at 7 bases. The CDR3 totals 14 residues. From germline, CDR1 is SGHDN and CDR2 FVKESK. V lost 4 bases and J lost 1; bases outside the gene matches: 2. The CDR3 sequence: CASSRAGGTDTQYF. For the CDR3, the DNA is TGTGCCAGCAGCCGGGCGGGAGGCACAGATACGCAGTATTTT. Full variable domain (outside the CDR3, taken from reference TRBV14 and TRBJ2-3): EAGVTQFPSHSVIEKGQTVTLRCDPISGHDNLYWYRRVMGKEIKFLLHFVKESKQDESGMPNNRFLAERTGGTYSTLKVQPAELEDSGVYFCASSRAGGTDTQYFGPGTRLTVL.

This clonotype was found once. The chain links TRBV5-1 to TRBJ2-1, with D possibly being TRBD1 (7 bases). The J call may be in error: the DNA end matches TRBJ2-7 better. From germline, CDR1 is SGHRS and CDR2 YFSETQ. CDR3 length: 15 amino acids. The CDR3 sequence is CASSQTDREENEQYF. CDR3 in DNA: TGCGCCAGCAGCCAAACCGACAGGGAGGAGAATGAGCAGTACTTC.

V and J are TRBV7-9 and TRBJ2-1, with D possibly being TRBD1 or TRBD2 (6 bases each). Germline assignment: CDR1 SEHNR and CDR2 FQNEAQ (reference sequence). The CDR3 spans 15 residues. The V gene lost 5 bases and the J gene lost 10 bases, with 21 bases spanning the gap. CDR3 loop: CASSHNRGVMGEQFF. The CDR3 bases are TGTGCCAGCAGCCATAATAGGGGGGTGATGGGGGAGCAGTTCTTC.

This clonotype was counted many times. The chain has TRBV28 and TRBJ2-1, with 15 bases matching TRBD2. V lost 4 bases to trimming and J lost 1 base; unmatched junction nucleotides: 8. This CDR3 has 19 residues. The germline CDR1 and CDR2 sequences are MDHEN and SYDVKM. CDR3 amino acids: CASSSRGLAGGGSYNEQFF. CDR3 coding DNA: TGTGCCAGCAGTTCACGGGGACTAGCGGGAGGAGGGTCCTACAATGAGCAGTTCTTC.

This clonotype was detected a few times. This chain joins TRBV7-3 and TRBJ1-6; D not resolved. Trimming took 6 bases from V and 8 from J, leaving 11 bases between them. The CDR3 covers 13 residues. Germline CDR1 and CDR2: SGHTA and FQGTGA. The CDR3 loop reads CASSLGLDSPLHF. In DNA form, the CDR3 reads TGTGCCAGCAGTCTTGGTTTAGATTCACCCCTCCACTTT.

At least ten counts were recorded for this clonotype. CDR3 bases: TGTGCCAGCTTTCTGGCAGATACGCAGTATTTT. Protein sequence: CASFLADTQYF. V usage is TRBV6-5 and J usage is TRBJ2-3; D is unclear. There are 11 residues in the CDR3. Germline values: CDR1 MNHEY, CDR2 SVGAGI. Trimming removed 8 bases from V and 4 bases from J, with 7 bases in between.

This clonotype has more than one count but fewer than ten. The conserved closing phenylalanine or tryptophan is absent in this CDR3, likely reflecting a read error. The rearrangement uses TRBV7-9 and TRBJ1-2; TRBD1 matches at 7 bases. The length of the CDR3 is 13 residues. V shed 5 bases and J 5 bases; nucleotides not matched to a gene: 5. CDR1 and CDR2 from the germline V gene are SEHNR and FQNEAQ (reference sequence). CDR3 sequence reads: CASSPDRKYGYTL. The DNA of the CDR3 is TGTGCCAGCAGCCCGGACAGGAAATATGGCTACACCTTA.

This clonotype was counted a few times. This sequence joins TRBV19 and TRBJ1-2; D is unresolved. The CDR3 consists of 13 residues. Trimming pared 3 bases from V and 9 bases from J, leaving 14 bases between. Germline values: CDR1 LNHDA, CDR2 SQIVND (reference sequence). The CDR3 protein is CASSIDLARSYTF. The CDR3 coding sequence is TGTGCCAGTAGTATCGACCTAGCACGGAGCTACACCTTC.

Worth noting for this clonotype: A junction end diverges from the germline sequence, so it may reflect a read error. The chain carries TRBV6-2 or TRBV6-3 and TRBJ1-6; D remains unclear. The CDR3 spans 11 residues. Germline V CDR1 and CDR2: MNHEY, SVGEGT. The DNA for the CDR3 is TGTGACAGCAGTGATAATTCACCCCTCCACTTT. The encoded protein is CDSSDNSPLHF.